Each of the 23 T cell receptor beta chains below was sequenced from the same sample in a study of blood T cell repertoires in COVID-19. The data were produced by immunoSEQ multiplex PCR, yet TCRdb's version contains in-frame clones alone and is incomplete. The sample shows a few hundred thousand clones, about 86% of them seen only once. The source material was peripheral blood. These TCRs come from a man between 18 and 35 years old with active or convalescent COVID-19.

The gene calls are TRBV5-6 and TRBJ2-1, with TRBD1 as a possible D gene (6 bases). The CDR3 runs to 15 residues. Germline V gene sequence: CDR1 SGHDT, CDR2 YYEEEE. With 0 bases removed from V and 5 bases from J, the gap between germline ends came to 12 bases. The CDR3 region is CASSLEQGPNNEQFF. The CDR3 DNA reads as TGTGCCAGCAGCTTGGAACAGGGCCCCAACAATGAGCAGTTCTTC.

CDR3 in DNA: TGCAGCGTTTTTCCCCCGGGACAGACCTACGAGCAGTACTTC. It yields the protein CSVFPPGQTYEQYF. The chain recombines TRBV29-1 with TRBJ2-7; 7 nucleotides agree with TRBD1. The germline V gene has CDR1 SQVTM and CDR2 ANQGSEA. With V trimmed by 5 bases and J by 2 bases, 9 bases remained unmatched. The CDR3 is 14 amino acids.

V gene TRBV7-2 combines with J gene TRBJ1-5; D possibly corresponds to TRBD1 (5 bases). V shed 0 bases and J shed 3 bases, with 9 bases lying between them. Germline V gene data show CDR1 as SGHTA and CDR2 as FQGNSA. The CDR3 has 15 amino acids. The CDR3, as DNA: TGTGCCAGCAGCTTAGCTGGGGGGAACAATCAGCCCCAGCATTTT. It specifies CASSLAGGNNQPQHF.

This chain uses TRBV30 with TRBJ1-1, with D perhaps TRBD1 (6 bases). Trimming shortened V by 2 bases and J by 10 bases, and 17 bases separated the two germline ends. The CDR3 length is 13 residues. Germline CDR1 and CDR2: GTSNPN and SVGIG (reference sequence). The CDR3: CAWSFDRTFTAFF. CDR3 nucleotide sequence: TGTGCCTGGAGTTTCGACAGGACGTTCACAGCTTTCTTT. Variable domain in full (rest from reference TRBV30 and TRBJ1-1): SQTIHQWPATLVQPVGSPLSLECTVEGTSNPNLYWYRQAAGRGLQLLFYSVGIGQISSEVPQNLSASRPQDRQFILSSKKLLLSDSGFYLCAWSFDRTFTAFFGQGTRLTVV.

Remarks on this clone: The junction departs from germline at one end; a sequencing error may be responsible. J is TRBJ1-2 and V is TRBV14; 9 bases are shared with TRBD1. The CDR3 totals 13 residues. CDR1 and CDR2 (germline): SGHDN, FVKESK. The CDR3 DNA is TGTGCCAGCAGCCAAGGACCCGGGACAGGGATGAATTTC. As protein: CASSQGPGTGMNF.

The chain combines TRBV6-5 with TRBJ2-7; TRBD1 might be the D (6 bases). The germline V and J ends were trimmed by 5 bases and 2 bases, with 16 bases remaining between them. This CDR3 is 15 amino acids long. From germline, CDR1 is MNHEY and CDR2 SVGAGI. The CDR3 loop reads CASSPLWDTTYEQYF. The CDR3 DNA is TGTGCCAGCAGTCCCCTCTGGGACACCACCTACGAGCAGTACTTC.

This chain connects TRBV5-1 to TRBJ2-4, with 8 positions matching TRBD1. CDR1 and CDR2 from the germline V gene are SGHRS and YFSETQ. Trimming removed 2 bases from V and 7 bases from J; junction bases left unmatched: 8. There are 15 residues in the CDR3. In nucleotides, the CDR3 is TGCGCCAGCAGCTTAGGACAGGGAAGGGGGAACATTCAGTACTTC. It yields the protein CASSLGQGRGNIQYF.

In this sample, this clone turned up once. The rearrangement links TRBV30 to TRBJ2-7; 7 bases match TRBD1. The V segment lost 1 base and the J segment 6 bases; nucleotides outside the gene matches: 3. The CDR3 contains 12 residues. Germline V gene data show CDR1 as GTSNPN and CDR2 as SVGIG (reference sequence). This CDR3 is CAWSGSGGEQYF. CDR3 DNA sequence: TGTGCCTGGAGTGGGTCAGGGGGCGAGCAGTACTTC.

The chain is built from TRBV7-3 and TRBJ2-1; TRBD2 matches 13 bases. The CDR3 has 17 residues. The germline CDR1 and CDR2 sequences are SGHTA and FQGTGA. V gave up 5 bases and J gave up 5 bases; unmatched junction bases: 9. CDR3 DNA: TGTGCCAGCAGCCCGGGGACTAGCGGGGCACCCCACAATGAGCAGTTCTTC. Protein product: CASSPGTSGAPHNEQFF. Full variable domain (remainder filled in from reference TRBV7-3 and TRBJ2-1): GAGVSQTPSNKVTEKGKYVELRCDPISGHTALYWYRQSLGQGPEFLIYFQGTGAADDSGLPNDRFFAVRPEGSVSTLKIQRTERGDSAVYLCASSPGTSGAPHNEQFFGPGTRLTVL.

This clone was seen at least ten times. This rearrangement joins TRBV30 to TRBJ1-1; D gene uncertain. Germline CDR1 reads GTSNPN; CDR2 reads SVGIG (reference sequence). The CDR3 loop spans 11 amino acids. Trimming removed 0 bases from V and 7 bases from J, with 6 bases in between. For the CDR3, the DNA is TGTGCCTGGAGTGTAGCAAGTGAAGCTTTCTTT. It codes for CAWSVASEAFF.

The chain has TRBV6-5 and TRBJ1-1; 9 bases are shared with TRBD1. V shed 0 bases and J 6 bases; nucleotides not matched to a gene: 5. Looked up from germline, CDR1 is MNHEY and CDR2 is SVGAGI. This CDR3 is built from 15 residues. The CDR3 nucleotides read TGTGCCAGCAGTTACTCGGGACAGGGTATTTCTGAAGCTTTCTTT. Its protein is CASSYSGQGISEAFF.

The chain links TRBV10-3 to TRBJ1-2; 7 nucleotides line up with TRBD1. This CDR3 comprises 14 residues. V lost 3 bases to trimming and J lost 4 bases; unmatched junction nucleotides: 5. CDR1 and CDR2 (germline): ENHRY, SYGVKD. CDR3 sequence reads: CAISEQGRSYGYTF. Here the CDR3 DNA reads TGTGCCATCAGTGAACAGGGGCGGAGCTATGGCTACACCTTC.

This sequence joins TRBV27 and TRBJ1-3; 8 nucleotides agree with TRBD1. There are 17 residues in the CDR3. The germline V gene has CDR1 MNHEY and CDR2 SMNVEV (reference sequence). With 1 base clipped from V and 3 bases from J, the junction kept 8 bases outside the gene matches. CDR3 protein: CASSLFSGGNFGNTIYF. The DNA of the CDR3 is TGTGCCAGCAGTTTATTTTCAGGGGGCAACTTTGGAAACACCATATATTTT.

The V call is TRBV5-6, the J call TRBJ1-1; D remains ambiguous. The CDR3 spans 12 residues. The ends were cut back, 2 bases at V and 5 bases at J, with 7 bases in the middle. The germline V gene encodes CDR1 SGHDT and CDR2 YYEEEE. The CDR3, as DNA: TGTGCCAGCAGCTTCCTCGGGACTGAAGCTTTCTTT. This encodes CASSFLGTEAFF.

For this clone: Other DNA sequences of this sample code for an identical CDR3. The V call is TRBV7-9, the J call TRBJ1-2, with a possible D match to TRBD1 (5 bases). The CDR3 is 15 amino acids. Germline V gives CDR1 SEHNR, CDR2 FQNEAQ (reference sequence). Trimming removed 2 bases at V and 7 bases at J, with 17 bases between. The CDR3: CASSLIGQGGGGYTF. In DNA, the CDR3 is TGTGCCAGCAGCTTAATTGGGCAGGGAGGTGGTGGCTACACCTTC.

The rearrangement joins TRBV19 to TRBJ1-6, with D unclear. V was clipped by 3 bases and J by 9 bases, with 12 bases between them. CDR1 and CDR2 (germline): LNHDA, SQIVND (reference sequence). CDR3 length: 14 residues. For the CDR3, the DNA is TGTGCCAGTAGTATTTGGGAGATCGGTTCACCCCTCCACTTT. This gives the protein CASSIWEIGSPLHF.

This sequence joins TRBV9 and TRBJ2-5, with 10 bases fitting TRBD1. Germline loops: CDR1 SGDLS, CDR2 YYNGEE. This CDR3 has 16 residues. V gave up 3 bases and J gave up 0 bases; unmatched junction bases: 5. Written as DNA, the CDR3 is TGTGCCAGCAGCGCCGGACAGGGGGGGGACCAAGAGACCCAGTACTTC. It codes for CASSAGQGGDQETQYF.

Only a few counts were recorded for this clone. The rearrangement uses TRBV14 and TRBJ1-5; D possibly corresponds to TRBD1 (6 bases). The germline V gene has CDR1 SGHDN and CDR2 FVKESK. V lost 3 bases to trimming and J lost 4 bases, with 16 bases between them. The CDR3 loop spans 16 amino acids. The DNA of the CDR3 is TGTGCCAGCAGCCAGGCGGGCAGGGGCGGGAATCAGCCCCAGCATTTT. It yields the protein CASSQAGRGGNQPQHF.

The rearrangement uses TRBV3-1 (or the pseudogene TRBV3-2) and TRBJ2-7; possibly TRBD1 for D (6 bases). Germline V gene sequence: CDR1 LGHDT, CDR2 YNNKEL (reference sequence). V dropped 0 bases and J dropped 3 bases, with 12 bases sitting between them. The CDR3 consists of 15 residues. The DNA for the CDR3 is TGTGCCAGCAGCCAAGATCACTCAGGGGTCTACGAGCAGTACTTC. Translation gives CASSQDHSGVYEQYF.

The table lists this clone with a few counts. The chain combines TRBV5-6 with TRBJ1-1; the D gene is possibly TRBD1 (6 bases). Trimming shortened V by 2 bases and J by 5 bases, and 13 bases separated the two germline ends. The V gene's germline CDR1 is SGHDT and CDR2 YYEEEE. The CDR3 has 14 residues. In nucleotides, the CDR3 is TGTGCCAGCAGCTTCCTTCGAGGGGGTACTGAAGCTTTCTTT. Amino acids: CASSFLRGGTEAFF.

This chain uses TRBV4-2 with TRBJ2-1; unclear D gene. V lost 3 bases to trimming and J lost 7 bases, with 10 bases between them. Germline V gene lookup returns CDR1 LGHNA and CDR2 YNFKEQ. The CDR3 loop spans 13 amino acids. The DNA of the CDR3 is TGTGCCAGCAGCCATGGTAACTTTAATGAGCAGTTCTTC. Translation: CASSHGNFNEQFF.

V is TRBV6-5 and J is TRBJ1-2; 10 bases align to TRBD1. Germline V gene lookup returns CDR1 MNHEY and CDR2 SVGAGI. Trimming took 6 bases from V and 2 from J; bases not matched to a gene: 0. This CDR3 is 13 amino acids long. CDR3 sequence: CASRGQGNYGYTF. In DNA form, the CDR3 reads TGTGCCAGCAGGGGACAGGGGAACTATGGCTACACCTTC.

V usage is TRBV19 and J usage is TRBJ2-6; the D is unclear. The CDR3 runs to 13 residues. Per the germline V gene, CDR1 is LNHDA and CDR2 is SQIVND (reference sequence). The ends were cut back, 4 bases at V and 3 bases at J, with 4 bases in the middle. The CDR3 reads CASSTNGANVLTF. Written as DNA, the CDR3 is TGTGCCAGTAGTACAAATGGGGCCAACGTCCTGACTTTC.